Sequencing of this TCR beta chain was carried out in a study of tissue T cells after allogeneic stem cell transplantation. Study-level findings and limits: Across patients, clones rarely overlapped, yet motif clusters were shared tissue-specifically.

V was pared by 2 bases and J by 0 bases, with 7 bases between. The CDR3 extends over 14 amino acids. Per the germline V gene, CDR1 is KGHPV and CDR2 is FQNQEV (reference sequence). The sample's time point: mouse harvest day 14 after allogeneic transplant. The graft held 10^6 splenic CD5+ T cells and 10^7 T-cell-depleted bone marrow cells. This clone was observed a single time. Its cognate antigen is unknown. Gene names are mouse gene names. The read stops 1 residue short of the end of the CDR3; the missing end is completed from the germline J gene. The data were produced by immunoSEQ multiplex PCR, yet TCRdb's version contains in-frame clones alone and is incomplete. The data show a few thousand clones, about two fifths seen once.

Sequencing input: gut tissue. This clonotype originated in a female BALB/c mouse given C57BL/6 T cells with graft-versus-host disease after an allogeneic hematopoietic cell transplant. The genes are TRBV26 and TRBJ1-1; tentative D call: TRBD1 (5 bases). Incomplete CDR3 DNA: TGTGCCAGCAGTCTGCAGGGCCCAAACACAGAAGTCTTC. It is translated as CASSLQGPNTEVF. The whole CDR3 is CASSLQGPNTEVFF.